A selection of T cell receptor beta chains follows, all from one sample in a study of identical twins. TCRdb called the 5' RACE reads again in MiXCR, with one record for every CDR3 protein. The data contain 400,000 to 500,000 distinct CDR3 sequences, approximately 18% of them singletons. Sequenced input: naive T cells sorted from blood. Receptors originate from a man over 45 in good health. Both conserved end residues are part of each CDR3. D genes are given only for firm matches. Clone size appears in some rows only: once, few, many, or a class for an expanded clone.

>.|many|TRBV4-2|TRBJ2-6
TGTGCCAGCAGCCAAGGGGTTCCTCTAGATCTCCTTGAACCCTCTGGGGCCAACGTCCTGACTTTC
CASSQGVPLDLLEPSGANVLTF
>TRBD1|.|TRBV20-1|TRBJ1-5
TGCAGTGCTAGAGATAACAGGGGGCGTTTGAGCAATCAGCCCCAGCATTTT
CSARDNRGRLSNQPQHF
>.|few|TRBV6-1|TRBJ1-2
TGTGCCAGCAGTCGGGAGGGACGGGTGGGTGGCTACACCTTC
CASSREGRVGGYTF
>.|.|TRBV25-1|TRBJ1-2
TGTGCCAGCAGTGAAGGAGTACAGGGCGGCTATGGCTTCACCTTC
CASSEGVQGGYGFTF
>.|many|TRBV10-2|TRBJ2-5
TGCGCCAGCAGTGTTACTAGAGGGGAGACCCAGTACTTC
CASSVTRGETQYF
>.|.|TRBV6-1|TRBJ2-1
TGTGCCAGCAGTGTAGCTCTTACGGGTAATGAGCAGTTCTTC
CASSVALTGNEQFF
>.|.|TRBV4-3|TRBJ2-3
TGCGCCAGCAGCCACTGGGGAGACACAGATACGCAGTATTTT
CASSHWGDTDTQYF
>.|.|TRBV5-1|TRBJ2-7
TGCGCCAGCAGCTTGGCAGGGGCCTTCTACGAGCAGTACTTC
CASSLAGAFYEQYF
>TRBD1|few|TRBV20-1|TRBJ1-5
TGCAGTGCTAGCCCCGCGACAGGGAAGAGTCAGCCCCAGCATTTT
CSASPATGKSQPQHF
>.|many|TRBV20-1|TRBJ2-7
TGCAGTGCTAGAGCCCGGACCTACGAGCAGTACTTC
CSARARTYEQYF
>TRBD1|few|TRBV20-1|TRBJ1-5
TGCAGTGCTAGAGAGATACAGGGGGTTCAGCCCCAGCATTTT
CSAREIQGVQPQHF
>.|few|TRBV6-5|TRBJ1-6
TGTGCCAGCAGTTACTCATCGGGGAATAATTCACCCCTCCACTTT
CASSYSSGNNSPLHF
>TRBD1|many|TRBV4-3|TRBJ2-1
TGCGCCAGCAGCCAAGTCCCCAGGGGGCGCGGGAATGAGCAGTTCTTC
CASSQVPRGRGNEQFF
>.|.|TRBV18|TRBJ1-1
TGTGCCAGCTCTCGAGGACATAACACTGAAGCTTTCTTT
CASSRGHNTEAFF
>TRBD1|.|TRBV12-3/TRBV12-4|TRBJ2-1
TGTGCCAGCAGGCCATCACAGGGGGCTAGCTCCTACAATGAGCAGTTCTTC
CASRPSQGASSYNEQFF